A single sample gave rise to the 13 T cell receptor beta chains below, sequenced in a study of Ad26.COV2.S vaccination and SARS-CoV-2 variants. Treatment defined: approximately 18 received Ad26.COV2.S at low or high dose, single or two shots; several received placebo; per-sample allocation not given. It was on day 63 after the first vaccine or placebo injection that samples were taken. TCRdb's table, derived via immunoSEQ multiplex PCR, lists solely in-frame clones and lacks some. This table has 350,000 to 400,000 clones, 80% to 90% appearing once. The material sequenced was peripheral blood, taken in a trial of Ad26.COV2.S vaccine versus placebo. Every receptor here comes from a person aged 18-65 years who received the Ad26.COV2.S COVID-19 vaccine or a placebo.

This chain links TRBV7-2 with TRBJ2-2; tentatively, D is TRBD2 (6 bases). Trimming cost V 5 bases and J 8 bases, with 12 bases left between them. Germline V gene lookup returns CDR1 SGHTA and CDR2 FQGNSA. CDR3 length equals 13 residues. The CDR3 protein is CASSPYGGGELFF. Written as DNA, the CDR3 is TGTGCCAGCAGCCCGTACGGGGGAGGGGAGCTGTTTTTT.

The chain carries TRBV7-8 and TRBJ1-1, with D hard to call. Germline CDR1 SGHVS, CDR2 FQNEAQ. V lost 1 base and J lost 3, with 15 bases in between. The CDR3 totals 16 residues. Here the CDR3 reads CASSLERVVLYTEAFF. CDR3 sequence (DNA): TGTGCCAGCAGCTTAGAGAGGGTTGTTTTGTACACTGAAGCTTTCTTT.

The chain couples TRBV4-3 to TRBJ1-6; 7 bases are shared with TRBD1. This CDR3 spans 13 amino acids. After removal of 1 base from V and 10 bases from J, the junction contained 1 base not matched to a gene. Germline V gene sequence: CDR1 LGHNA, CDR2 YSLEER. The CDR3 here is CASSQGGQSPLHF. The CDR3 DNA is TGCGCCAGCAGCCAAGGGGGACAGTCACCCCTCCACTTT.

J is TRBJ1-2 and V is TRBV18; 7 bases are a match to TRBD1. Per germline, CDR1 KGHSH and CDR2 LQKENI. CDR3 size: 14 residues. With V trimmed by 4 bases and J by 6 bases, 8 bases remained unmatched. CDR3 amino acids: CASSQGAVWNGYTF. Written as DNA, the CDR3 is TGTGCCAGCTCACAGGGGGCTGTGTGGAATGGCTACACCTTC.

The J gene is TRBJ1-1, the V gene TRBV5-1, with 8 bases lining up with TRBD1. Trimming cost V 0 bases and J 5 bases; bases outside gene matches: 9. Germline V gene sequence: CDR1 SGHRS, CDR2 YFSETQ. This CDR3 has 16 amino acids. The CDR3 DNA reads TGCGCCAGCAGCTTGGCTCAGGGGGCAAGGTTGACTGAAGCTTTCTTT. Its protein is CASSLAQGARLTEAFF.

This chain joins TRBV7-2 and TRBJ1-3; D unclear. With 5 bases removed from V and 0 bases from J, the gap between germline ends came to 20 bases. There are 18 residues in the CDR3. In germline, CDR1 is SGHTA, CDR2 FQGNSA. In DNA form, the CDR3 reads TGTGCCAGCAGCCCACAGACCCCCCCCGTCCGCTCTGGAAACACCATATATTTT. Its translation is CASSPQTPPVRSGNTIYF.

CDR3 sequence: CASSSYRGVNTEAFF. Here the CDR3 DNA reads TGTGCCAGCAGTTCATATAGGGGGGTGAACACTGAAGCTTTCTTT. This sequence joins TRBV25-1 and TRBJ1-1; possible D gene TRBD1, 6 bases. Germline CDR1 and CDR2: MGHDK and SYGVNS. With 5 bases removed from V and 0 bases from J, the gap between germline ends came to 13 bases. The length of the CDR3 is 15 residues. Full variable domain (missing parts from reference TRBV25-1 and TRBJ1-1): EADIYQTPRYLVIGTGKKITLECSQTMGHDKMYWYQQDPGMELHLIHYSYGVNSTEKGDLSSESTVSRIRTEHFPLTLESARPSHTSQYLCASSSYRGVNTEAFFGQGTRLTVV.

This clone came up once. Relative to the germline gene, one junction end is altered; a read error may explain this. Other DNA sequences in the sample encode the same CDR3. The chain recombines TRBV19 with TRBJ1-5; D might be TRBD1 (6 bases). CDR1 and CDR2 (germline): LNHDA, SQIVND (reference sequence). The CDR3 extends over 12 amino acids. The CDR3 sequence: CASSGVGQPQHF. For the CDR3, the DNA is TGCGCCAGTTCAGGGGTTGGGCAGCCCCAGCATTTT.

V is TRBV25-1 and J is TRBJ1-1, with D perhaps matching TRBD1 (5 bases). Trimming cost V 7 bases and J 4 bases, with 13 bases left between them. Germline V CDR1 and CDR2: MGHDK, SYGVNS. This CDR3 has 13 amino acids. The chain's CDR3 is CASNPGTATEAFF. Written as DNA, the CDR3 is TGTGCCAGCAACCCGGGGACGGCCACTGAAGCTTTCTTT.

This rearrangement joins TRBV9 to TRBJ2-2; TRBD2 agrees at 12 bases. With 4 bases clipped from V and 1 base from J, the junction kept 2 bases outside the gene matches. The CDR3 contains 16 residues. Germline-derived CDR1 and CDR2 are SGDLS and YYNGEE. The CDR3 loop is CASSPLAGGNTGELFF. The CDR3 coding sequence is TGTGCCAGCAGCCCACTAGCGGGGGGGAACACCGGGGAGCTGTTTTTT.

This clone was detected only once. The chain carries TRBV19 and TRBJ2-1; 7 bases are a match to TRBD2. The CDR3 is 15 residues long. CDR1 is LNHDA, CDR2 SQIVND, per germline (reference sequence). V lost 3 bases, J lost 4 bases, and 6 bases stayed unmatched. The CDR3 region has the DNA TGTGCCAGTAGTATCTCGCTAGCGGCTTACAATGAGCAGTTCTTC. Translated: CASSISLAAYNEQFF. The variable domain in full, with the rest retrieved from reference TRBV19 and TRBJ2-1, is DGGITQSPKYLFRKEGQNVTLSCEQNLNHDAMYWYRQDPGQGLRLIYYSQIVNDFQKGDIAEGYSVSREKKESFPLTVTSAQKNPTAFYLCASSISLAAYNEQFFGPGTRLTVL.

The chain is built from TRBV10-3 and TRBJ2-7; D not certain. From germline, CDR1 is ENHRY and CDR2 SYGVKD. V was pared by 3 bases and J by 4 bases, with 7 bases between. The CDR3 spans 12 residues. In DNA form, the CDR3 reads TGTGCCATCAGTGATATGGGATACGAGCAGTACTTC. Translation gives CAISDMGYEQYF.

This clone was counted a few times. DNA for the CDR3: TGCGCCAGCAGCCAAGAAGGAAGACTGTCCTATGGCTACACCTTC. Its protein product is CASSQEGRLSYGYTF. V usage is TRBV4-3 and J usage is TRBJ1-2, with D unresolved. Germline V gene lookup returns CDR1 LGHNA and CDR2 YSLEER. This CDR3 spans 15 amino acids. Deletions cut 0 bases from V and 4 bases from J, with 12 bases between.